This T cell receptor (beta chain) is drawn from a study of cytotoxic CD8 clonotypes in ibrutinib-treated CLL. Germline V gene data show CDR1 as MDHEN and CDR2 as SYDVKM. This CDR3 region has 14 residues. V gave up 6 bases and J gave up 2 bases; unmatched junction bases: 6. As concerns this clone: Its antigen is undetermined.

Sequencing used immunoSEQ multiplex PCR; TCRdb keeps in-frame clones, though not all of them. Of tens of thousands of clones in the sample, almost 70% were seen once. Study-level findings and limits: Clonality rose at ibrutinib response, held steady in sustained remission, and fell toward baseline at progression.

Here the sequenced sample was PBMCs, taken after 12 months of ibrutinib treatment. J is TRBJ1-2 and V is TRBV28, with 7 bases that match TRBD1. The sequence was obtained from a human donor with chronic lymphocytic leukemia. CDR3 region: CASRLTTGNYGYTF. The CDR3 DNA reads TGTGCCAGCAGACTCACGACAGGGAACTATGGCTACACCTTC.